The 4 T cell receptor beta chains below all came from one sample that was sequenced in a study of T cell responses to AZD1222 COVID-19 vaccine. The method was immunoSEQ multiplex PCR; TCRdb's version includes in-frame clones alone and lacks a portion of them. This table has 100,000 to 150,000 clones, less than 90% appearing once. This sample comprised peripheral blood, obtained on day 0 of AZD1222 vaccination. The receptors come from an adult in good health.

The genes are TRBV10-3 and TRBJ1-3; 8 bases align to TRBD1. V was pared by 7 bases and J by 0 bases, with 2 bases of the junction left unmatched. The germline CDR1 and CDR2 sequences are ENHRY and SYGVKD. The CDR3 spans 14 residues. CDR3 nucleotide sequence: TGTGCCATCACCGACAGGGGCTCTGGAAACACCATATATTTT. It translates to CAITDRGSGNTIYF.

The genes are TRBV7-2 and TRBJ1-2, with 12 bases identical to TRBD1. The CDR3 is 14 residues long. Germline V CDR1 and CDR2: SGHTA, FQGNSA. Trimming at V came to 5 bases and at J to 8 bases, leaving 6 bases not matched to a gene. The CDR3 sequence: CASSAGTGGRGYTF. DNA for the CDR3: TGTGCCAGCAGCGCCGGGACAGGGGGCCGGGGCTACACCTTC. Combining the CDR3 with reference TRBV7-2 and TRBJ1-2 gives the whole variable domain GAGVSQSPSNKVTEKGKDVELRCDPISGHTALYWYRQSLGQGLEFLIYFQGNSAPDKSGLPSDRFSAERTGGSVSTLTIQRTQQEDSAVYLCASSAGTGGRGYTFGSGTRLTVV.

This clone was detected only a few times. The chain carries TRBV7-9 and TRBJ1-6; D perhaps matches TRBD1 (6 bases). The germline CDR1 and CDR2 sequences are SEHNR and FQNEAQ (reference sequence). This CDR3 region has 16 residues. Trimming pared 5 bases from V and 5 bases from J, leaving 16 bases between. CDR3 nucleotides: TGTGCCAGCAGCGAACGTTCAGGGGAAGATAATTCACCCCTCCACTTT. Translated, it gives CASSERSGEDNSPLHF.

As DNA, the CDR3 is TGTGCCAGCAGCAATCAGGGGAACACTGAAGCTTTCTTT. Translation gives CASSNQGNTEAFF. This chain links TRBV11-2 with TRBJ1-1; D is possibly TRBD1 (5 bases). With 5 bases removed from V and 1 base from J, the gap between germline ends came to 8 bases. CDR3 length: 13 residues. From germline, CDR1 is SGHAT and CDR2 FQNNGV.